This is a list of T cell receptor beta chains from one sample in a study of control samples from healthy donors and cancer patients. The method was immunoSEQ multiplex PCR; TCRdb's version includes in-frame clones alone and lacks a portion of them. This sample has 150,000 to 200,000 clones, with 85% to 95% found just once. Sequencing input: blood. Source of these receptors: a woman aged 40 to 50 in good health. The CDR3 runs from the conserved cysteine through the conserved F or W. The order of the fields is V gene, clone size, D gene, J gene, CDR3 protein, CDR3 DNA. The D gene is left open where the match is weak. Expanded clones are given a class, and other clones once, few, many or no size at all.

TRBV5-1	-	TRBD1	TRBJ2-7	CASSLTPGQTYEQYF	TGCGCCAGCAGCTTGACTCCGGGACAGACCTACGAGCAGTACTTC
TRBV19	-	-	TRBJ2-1	CASSGLGPFNDNEQFF	TGTGCCAGTAGTGGCTTAGGACCCTTTAATGACAATGAGCAGTTCTTC
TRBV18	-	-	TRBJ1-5	CASSPRLQGSTQPQHF	TGTGCCAGCTCACCTCGCTTACAGGGTTCGACACAGCCCCAGCATTTT
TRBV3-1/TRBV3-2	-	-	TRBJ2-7	CASSPSRAGGKSYEQYF	TGTGCCAGCAGCCCGAGTCGTGCCGGAGGCAAATCCTACGAGCAGTACTTC
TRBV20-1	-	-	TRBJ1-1	CSASQPNTEAFF	TGCAGTGCTAGTCAGCCGAACACTGAAGCTTTCTTT
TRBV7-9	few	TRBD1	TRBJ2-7	CASSISTGVAYEQYF	TGTGCCAGCAGCATTTCGACAGGGGTTGCCTACGAGCAGTACTTC
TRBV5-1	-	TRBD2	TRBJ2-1	CASSLYLAGGDNEQFF	TGCGCCAGCAGCTTGTATCTTGCGGGAGGGGACAATGAGCAGTTCTTC
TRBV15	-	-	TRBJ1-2	CATSVERNYGYTF	TGTGCCACCAGCGTCGAGCGGAACTATGGCTACACCTTC
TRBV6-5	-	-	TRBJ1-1	CASSYSHLNTEAFF	TGTGCCAGCAGTTACTCGCATCTCAACACTGAAGCTTTCTTT
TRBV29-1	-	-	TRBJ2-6	CSVGSSGANVLTF	TGCAGCGTCGGGAGCTCTGGGGCCAACGTCCTGACTTTC
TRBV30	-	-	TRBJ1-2	CAWSVQVQVGGYTF	TGTGCCTGGAGTGTACAGGTGCAAGTCGGAGGCTACACCTTC
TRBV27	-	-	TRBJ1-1	CASSPGGRRTEAFF	TGTGCCAGCAGTCCGGGGGGCCGGAGGACTGAAGCTTTCTTT
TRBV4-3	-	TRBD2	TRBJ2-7	CASSQGSSGIAEQYF	TGCGCCAGCAGCCAAGGGTCTAGCGGGATCGCCGAGCAGTACTTC
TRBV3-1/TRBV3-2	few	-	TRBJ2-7	CASSHDSPYEQYF	TGTGCCAGCAGCCACGACAGTCCCTACGAGCAGTACTTC
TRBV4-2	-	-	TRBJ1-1	CASSLNTDTEAFF	TGTGCCAGCAGCCTCAATACGGACACTGAAGCTTTCTTT
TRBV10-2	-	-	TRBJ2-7	CASSDLAIGEVPYEQYF	TGCGCCAGCAGTGATTTAGCGATCGGCGAGGTTCCCTACGAGCAGTACTTC
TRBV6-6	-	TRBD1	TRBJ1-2	CASRDRENGYTF	TGTGCCAGCCGGGACAGAGAAAATGGCTACACCTTC
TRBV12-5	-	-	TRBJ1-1	CASGLVRGTPGVWTEAFF	TGTGCTAGTGGTTTGGTACGGGGCACCCCGGGTGTGTGGACTGAAGCTTTCTTT
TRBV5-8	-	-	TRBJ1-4	CASSVMREHLTNEKLFF	TGTGCCAGCAGCGTGATGCGGGAGCACCTCACTAATGAAAAACTGTTTTTT
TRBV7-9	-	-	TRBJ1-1	CASSLAETAEAFF	TGTGCCAGCAGCTTGGCCGAGACAGCTGAAGCTTTCTTT
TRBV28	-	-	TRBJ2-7	CASSLLPTDEGYEQYF	TGTGCCAGCAGTTTACTCCCGACAGATGAAGGCTACGAGCAGTACTTC
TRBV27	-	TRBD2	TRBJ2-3	CASSPLAGVSDTQYF	TGTGCCAGCAGTCCATTAGCGGGAGTCTCAGATACGCAGTATTTT
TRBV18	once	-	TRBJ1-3	CASSPSRVEGNTIYF	TGTGCCAGCTCACCCTCCAGGGTAGAGGGAAACACCATATATTTT
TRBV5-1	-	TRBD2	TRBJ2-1	CASSSRAGLAGGTYNEQFF	TGCGCCAGCAGCTCACGCGCGGGACTAGCGGGAGGGACCTACAATGAGCAGTTCTTC
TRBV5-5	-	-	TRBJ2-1	CASSPARTVYNEQFF	TGTGCCAGCAGCCCAGCCCGGACGGTTTACAATGAGCAGTTCTTC
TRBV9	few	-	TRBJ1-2	CASSVYGGDYGYTF	TGTGCCAGCAGCGTGTATGGGGGCGACTATGGCTACACCTTC
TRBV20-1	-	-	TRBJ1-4	CSALVNEKLFF	TGCAGTGCACTAGTGAATGAAAAACTGTTTTTT
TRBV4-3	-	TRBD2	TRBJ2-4	CASSQDLGTSGRAANAKNIQYF	TGCGCCAGCAGCCAAGACCTCGGGACTAGCGGGAGGGCCGCTAACGCCAAAAACATTCAGTACTTC
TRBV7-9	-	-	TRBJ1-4	CASSPSPEGEKLFF	TGTGCCAGCAGCCCATCTCCGGAGGGCGAAAAACTGTTTTTT
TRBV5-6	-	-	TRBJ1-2	CASSRERALADYGYTF	TGTGCCAGCAGCAGAGAAAGGGCCCTAGCGGACTATGGCTACACCTTC
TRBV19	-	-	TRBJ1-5	CASSIPGRLIFGQPQHF	TGTGCCAGTAGTATCCCGGGACGGCTCATTTTCGGTCAGCCCCAGCATTTT
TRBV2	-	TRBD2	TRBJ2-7	CASSYAAGTSGSYYEQYF	TGTGCCAGCAGTTATGCCGCCGGGACTAGCGGGAGCTACTACGAGCAGTACTTC
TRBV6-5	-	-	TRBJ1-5	CASRAYSNQPQHF	TGTGCCAGCAGGGCATATAGCAATCAGCCCCAGCATTTT
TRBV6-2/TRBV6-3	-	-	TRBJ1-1	CASSYSKGTMETEAFF	TGTGCCAGCAGTTACTCGAAAGGGACAATGGAAACTGAAGCTTTCTTT
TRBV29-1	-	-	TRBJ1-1	CSVEGRMNTEAFF	TGCAGCGTTGAGGGACGGATGAACACTGAAGCTTTCTTT
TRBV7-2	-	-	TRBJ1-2	CASSPQRTSANYGYTF	TGTGCCAGCAGCCCCCAACGGACATCAGCTAACTATGGCTACACCTTC
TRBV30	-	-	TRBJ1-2	CAMRRGSNYGYTF	TGTGCGATGAGAAGGGGGTCTAACTATGGCTACACCTTC
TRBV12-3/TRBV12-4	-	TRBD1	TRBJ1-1	CASKYHRGTEAFF	TGTGCCAGCAAATACCACAGGGGCACTGAAGCTTTCTTT
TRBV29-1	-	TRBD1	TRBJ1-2	CSVDAGDRGVASGYTF	TGCAGCGTCGACGCCGGAGACAGGGGAGTCGCGAGTGGCTACACCTTC
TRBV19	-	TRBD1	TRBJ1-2	CASSILTGGYGYTF	TGTGCCAGTAGTATACTAACAGGGGGGTACGGCTACACCTTC
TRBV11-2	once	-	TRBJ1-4	CASSLDRQVEKLFF	TGTGCCAGCAGCTTAGATCGCCAGGTTGAAAAACTGTTTTTT
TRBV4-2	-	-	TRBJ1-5	CASSQDRGYQPQHF	TGTGCCAGCAGCCAAGACCGGGGGTATCAGCCCCAGCATTTT
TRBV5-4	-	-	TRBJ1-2	CASSFFGPDYGYTF	TGTGCCAGCAGCTTTTTTGGTCCCGACTATGGCTACACCTTC
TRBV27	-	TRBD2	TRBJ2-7	CASSLASGYEQYF	TGTGCCAGCAGTTTGGCTAGCGGCTACGAGCAGTACTTC
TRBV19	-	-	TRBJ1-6	CASRWTADWNSPLHF	TGTGCCAGTAGGTGGACAGCTGATTGGAATTCACCCCTCCACTTT
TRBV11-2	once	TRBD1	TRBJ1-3	CASSLSGGGYAGNTIYF	TGTGCCAGCAGCTTATCAGGAGGGGGCTATGCTGGAAACACCATATATTTT
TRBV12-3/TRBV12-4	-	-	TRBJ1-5	CASSFSGTQPQHF	TGTGCCAGCAGTTTTTCGGGGACTCAGCCCCAGCATTTT
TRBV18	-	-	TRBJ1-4	CASSPRGEKLFF	TGTGCCAGCTCACCTCGCGGTGAAAAACTGTTTTTT
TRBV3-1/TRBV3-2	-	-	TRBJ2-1	CASSPDRYNEQFF	TGTGCCAGCAGCCCCGACAGATACAATGAGCAGTTCTTC
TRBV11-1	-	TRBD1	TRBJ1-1	CASSFLGQGDTEAFF	TGTGCCAGCAGCTTTCTGGGACAGGGTGACACTGAAGCTTTCTTT
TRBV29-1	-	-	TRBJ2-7	CSVVGGSHPYEQYF	TGCAGCGTTGTAGGGGGGAGCCACCCCTACGAGCAGTACTTC
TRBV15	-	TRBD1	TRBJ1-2	CATSRPLDPVRGLAGYTF	TGTGCCACCAGCAGGCCACTCGACCCTGTCAGGGGGCTTGCTGGCTACACCTTC
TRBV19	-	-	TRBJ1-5	CASSMSGSPSNQPQHF	TGTGCCAGTAGTATGTCGGGGTCGCCTAGCAATCAGCCCCAGCATTTT
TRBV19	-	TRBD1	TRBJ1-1	CASSKAGTGALTMNTEAFF	TGTGCCAGTAGTAAAGCCGGGACAGGGGCCCTAACAATGAACACTGAAGCTTTCTTT
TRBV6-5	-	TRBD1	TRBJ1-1	CASTGQLNTEAFF	TGTGCCAGCACGGGACAGTTGAACACTGAAGCTTTCTTT
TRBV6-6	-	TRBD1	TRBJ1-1	CASSYQGASNTEAFF	TGTGCCAGCAGTTATCAGGGGGCTTCGAACACTGAAGCTTTCTTT
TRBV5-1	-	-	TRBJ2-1	CASSMNTNEQFF	TGCGCCAGCAGCATGAACACCAATGAGCAGTTCTTC
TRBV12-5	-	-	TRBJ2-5	CASGLSREETQYF	TGTGCTAGTGGTTTGTCCAGGGAAGAGACCCAGTACTTC